The rows below give T cell receptor beta chains drawn from one sample of a study of T cell repertoires in cytomegalovirus infection. Their specific antigens are unknown. MiXCR, applied by TCRdb to the reads, yields one record per CDR3 protein. Here the sample spans about 740,000 distinct CDR3 sequences, around a third being singletons. The specimen was cultured PBMCs, collected from culture after CMV antigen stimulation. The source is a human donor in good health (CMV status not recorded). Some clones in this sample may be carry-over from other donors' samples. CDR3s include the opening cysteine and the closing phenylalanine or tryptophan. The order of the fields is J gene, D gene, V gene, CDR3 protein. The D gene is left open where the match is weak.

J: TRBJ1-3
D: .
V: TRBV11-2
CDR3: CASSSQSGNTIYF

J: TRBJ2-7
D: .
V: TRBV15
CDR3: CATSRGLFYEQYF

J: TRBJ2-3
D: TRBD2
V: TRBV20-1
CDR3: CSASTFSGRTDTQYF

J: TRBJ2-1
D: TRBD2
V: TRBV6-6
CDR3: CASSQRYSGRAVTIYNEQFF

J: TRBJ2-5
D: TRBD2
V: TRBV20-1
CDR3: CSARGPGLAGEEETQYF

J: TRBJ1-2
D: TRBD1
V: TRBV7-2
CDR3: CASSLVDWDRVLGYTF

J: TRBJ2-1
D: TRBD2
V: TRBV12-3/TRBV12-4
CDR3: CASSPTSGNRYEQFF

J: TRBJ2-5
D: .
V: TRBV19
CDR3: CASSIDVQETQYF

J: TRBJ2-7
D: .
V: TRBV5-1
CDR3: CASSNTGQTAYEQYF

J: TRBJ2-1
D: .
V: TRBV4-1
CDR3: CASSRAEGSSYNEQFF

J: TRBJ2-1
D: TRBD2
V: TRBV10-3
CDR3: CAISDPTSGGNEQFF

J: TRBJ2-4
D: TRBD2
V: TRBV20-1
CDR3: CSARTSANIQYF

J: TRBJ2-1
D: .
V: TRBV7-9
CDR3: CASSRDKGINEQFF

J: TRBJ2-1
D: TRBD2
V: TRBV3-1
CDR3: CASSQRGGALMNEQFF

J: TRBJ2-1
D: TRBD1
V: TRBV5-1
CDR3: CASSLAPGQGLNEQFF

J: TRBJ2-5
D: .
V: TRBV7-3
CDR3: CASSLVRVAQETQYF

J: TRBJ2-7
D: TRBD2
V: TRBV6-1
CDR3: CASSESGRIYEQYF

J: TRBJ2-1
D: TRBD1
V: TRBV6-2/TRBV6-3
CDR3: CASSQRTGKQFF

J: TRBJ1-5
D: TRBD1
V: TRBV10-2
CDR3: CASRTGDQPQHF

J: TRBJ2-7
D: TRBD1
V: TRBV6-1
CDR3: CASPGGTGVYEQYF

J: TRBJ2-7
D: TRBD2
V: TRBV10-3
CDR3: CAISALAGSSYEQYF

J: TRBJ1-2
D: TRBD1
V: TRBV12-3/TRBV12-4
CDR3: CASSLTQGDGYTF

J: TRBJ2-3
D: .
V: TRBV4-1
CDR3: CASSHDSDTQYF

J: TRBJ2-3
D: TRBD1
V: TRBV7-2
CDR3: CASSPGTGRRSQYF

J: TRBJ2-5
D: .
V: TRBV20-1
CDR3: CSAREVRGQETQYF

J: TRBJ1-5
D: .
V: TRBV6-1
CDR3: CASAWGIHYSYSNQPQHF

J: TRBJ2-6
D: TRBD1
V: TRBV12-3/TRBV12-4
CDR3: CASSFDRGLGANVLTF

J: TRBJ1-2
D: .
V: TRBV15
CDR3: CATSRDRWGRDYGYTF

J: TRBJ2-1
D: .
V: TRBV6-1
CDR3: CASSHSKEQFF

J: TRBJ2-1
D: TRBD1
V: TRBV4-2
CDR3: CASSQDRGSHNEQFF

J: TRBJ1-4
D: .
V: TRBV7-2
CDR3: CASSLNSGGNEKLFF

J: TRBJ1-1
D: .
V: TRBV12-5
CDR3: CASLLAFF

J: TRBJ2-3
D: .
V: TRBV7-6
CDR3: CASSLGPQEDGDTQYF

J: TRBJ2-1
D: TRBD2
V: TRBV7-8
CDR3: CASSPTFYSGRAYNEQFF

J: TRBJ2-7
D: .
V: TRBV11-2
CDR3: CASSSIADYYEQYF

J: TRBJ2-1
D: .
V: TRBV29-1
CDR3: CSVVGQGTYNEQFF

J: TRBJ2-2
D: .
V: TRBV7-4
CDR3: CASSFRGPGELFF

J: TRBJ2-1
D: TRBD2
V: TRBV27
CDR3: CASSRRLAGGTYNEQFF

J: TRBJ1-1
D: .
V: TRBV4-3
CDR3: CASSQDRGLSTEAFF